This TCR beta chain is from a study of identical twins. Study results and caveats: A lower insertion count was a feature of abundant cord blood beta clonotypes, with no such feature in memory repertoires.

Healthy Caucasians made up all donors. V was pared by 3 bases and J by 0 bases, with 13 bases between. Germline assignment: CDR1 GTSNPN and CDR2 SVGIG (reference sequence). The CDR3 loop spans 15 amino acids. TCRdb used MiXCR to reprocess the 5' RACE reads, holding one entry per CDR3 protein. The table lists 300,000 or so distinct CDR3 sequences, roughly 8.6% of them singletons. This clonotype was detected many times. Its specificity is not known. This sample also belongs to another study, concerning yellow fever vaccine responses in identical twins. That paper notes: Twins' T cell vaccine responses reportedly looked partly convergent, partly personalized.

The TCR comes from a young woman in good health. Sequenced material: CD8+ T cells sorted from blood. The rearrangement joins TRBV30 to TRBJ2-3, with D possibly being TRBD1 (5 bases). CDR3: CAWSWGRASTDTQYF. In nucleotides, the CDR3 is TGTGCCTGGAGCTGGGGCAGGGCTAGCACAGATACGCAGTATTTT. The complete variable domain, with remaining parts taken from reference TRBV30 and TRBJ2-3, reads SQTIHQWPATLVQPVGSPLSLECTVEGTSNPNLYWYRQAAGRGLQLLFYSVGIGQISSEVPQNLSASRPQDRQFILSSKKLLLSDSGFYLCAWSWGRASTDTQYFGPGTRLTVL.